This entry lists 5 T cell receptor beta chains sequenced from one sample in a study of beta chain features in type 1 diabetes. The study reverse transcribed the entire isolated RNA, so it sequenced expressed TCRB transcripts. Clones were read by immunoSEQ multiplex PCR, and TCRdb kept only the in-frame ones, dropping some. The sample yields around 340,000 clones, around a fifth seen once. Sequenced input: naive CD4+ T cells from blood. The origin of the receptors is a woman between 18 and 29 years old in good health.

This clone was picked up a small number of times. The rearrangement joins TRBV9 to TRBJ1-6; D not certain. V was clipped by 3 bases and J by 10 bases, with 14 bases between them. The CDR3 extends over 14 amino acids. From germline, CDR1 is SGDLS and CDR2 YYNGEE. The CDR3 spells CASSAEALGSPLHF. In DNA, the CDR3 is TGTGCCAGCAGCGCTGAGGCTCTTGGATCACCCCTCCACTTT.

This clone was seen repeatedly, ten times or more. The chain is built from TRBV7-2 and TRBJ2-1; weak D call: TRBD2 (6 bases). The germline CDR1 and CDR2 sequences are SGHTA and FQGNSA. This CDR3 is built from 14 residues. Trimming took off 1 base at V and 7 bases at J, with 11 bases between the two ends. Written as DNA, the CDR3 is TGTGCCAGCAGCTTAGGCTTGAGCGGGAATGAGCAGTTCTTC. This codes for CASSLGLSGNEQFF.

This clone was counted only a few times. The chain uses TRBV9 and TRBJ1-2; D is perhaps TRBD1 (6 bases). Trimming took 3 bases from V and 5 from J, leaving 17 bases between them. Germline V gene lookup returns CDR1 SGDLS and CDR2 YYNGEE. The CDR3 loop spans 15 amino acids. CDR3 in DNA: TGTGCCAGCAGCGCCTGGGGGGGGGCCGCATATGGCTACACCTTC. Its protein product is CASSAWGGAAYGYTF.

The chain couples TRBV2 to TRBJ2-1; D is perhaps TRBD1 (5 bases). The V end lost 6 bases, the J end lost 9 bases, and 15 bases lay between the germline ends. Germline V CDR1 and CDR2: SNHLY, FYNNEI. CDR3 length equals 13 residues. In nucleotides, the CDR3 is TGTGCCAGCAGCTACAACACAGGTGGTGAGCAGTTCTTC. Amino acids: CASSYNTGGEQFF.

The CDR3: CASSLARAGGNYGYTF. CDR3 DNA: TGTGCCAGCAGCTTAGCCAGGGCAGGCGGTAACTATGGCTACACCTTC. This chain links TRBV7-2 with TRBJ1-2; maybe TRBD1 (5 bases). In germline, CDR1 is SGHTA, CDR2 FQGNSA. V lost 0 bases and J 1 base, leaving 12 bases between the germline ends. The CDR3 is 16 amino acids.